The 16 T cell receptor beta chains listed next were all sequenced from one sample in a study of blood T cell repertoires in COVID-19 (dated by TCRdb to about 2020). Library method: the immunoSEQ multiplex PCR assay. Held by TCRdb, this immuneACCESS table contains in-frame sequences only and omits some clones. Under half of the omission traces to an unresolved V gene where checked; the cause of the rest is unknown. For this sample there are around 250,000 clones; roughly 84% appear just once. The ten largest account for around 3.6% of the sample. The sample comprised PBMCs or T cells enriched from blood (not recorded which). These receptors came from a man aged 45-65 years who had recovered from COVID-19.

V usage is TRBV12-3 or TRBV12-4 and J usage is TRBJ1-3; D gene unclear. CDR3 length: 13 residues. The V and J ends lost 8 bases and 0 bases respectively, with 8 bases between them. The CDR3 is CASVRSSGNTIYF. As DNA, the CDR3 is TGTGCCAGCGTGCGGAGCTCTGGAAACACCATATATTTT.

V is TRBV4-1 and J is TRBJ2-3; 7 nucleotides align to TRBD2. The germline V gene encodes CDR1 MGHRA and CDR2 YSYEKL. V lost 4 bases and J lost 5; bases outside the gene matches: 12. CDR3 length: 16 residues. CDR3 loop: CASSPEGAGMGDTQYF. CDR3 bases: TGCGCCAGCAGCCCCGAGGGAGCGGGGATGGGAGATACGCAGTATTTT.

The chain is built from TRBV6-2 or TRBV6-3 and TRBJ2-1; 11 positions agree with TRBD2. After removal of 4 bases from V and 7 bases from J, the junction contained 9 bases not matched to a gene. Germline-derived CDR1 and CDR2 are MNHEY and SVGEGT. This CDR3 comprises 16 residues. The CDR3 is CASSLPPGLAANEQFF. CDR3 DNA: TGTGCCAGCAGTTTACCTCCGGGACTAGCGGCTAATGAGCAGTTCTTC.

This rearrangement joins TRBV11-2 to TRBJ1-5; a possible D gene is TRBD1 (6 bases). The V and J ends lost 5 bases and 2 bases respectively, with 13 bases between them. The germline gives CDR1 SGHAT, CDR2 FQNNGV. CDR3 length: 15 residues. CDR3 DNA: TGTGCCAGCAGCCCCGGGGGGCCGGGCAATCAGCCCCAGCATTTT. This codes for CASSPGGPGNQPQHF.

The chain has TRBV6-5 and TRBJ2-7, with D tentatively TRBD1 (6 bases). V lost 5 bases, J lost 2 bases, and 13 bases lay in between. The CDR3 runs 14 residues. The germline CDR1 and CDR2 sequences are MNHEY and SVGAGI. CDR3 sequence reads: CASSPDGQTYEQYF. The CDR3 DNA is TGTGCCAGCAGTCCCGATGGACAGACCTACGAGCAGTACTTC.

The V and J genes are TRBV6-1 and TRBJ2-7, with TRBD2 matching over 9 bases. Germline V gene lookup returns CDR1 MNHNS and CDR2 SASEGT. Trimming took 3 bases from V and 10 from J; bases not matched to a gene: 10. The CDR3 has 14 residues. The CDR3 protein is CASSEAGGPFEQYF. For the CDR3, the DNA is TGTGCCAGCAGTGAGGCGGGAGGGCCGTTCGAACAGTACTTC.

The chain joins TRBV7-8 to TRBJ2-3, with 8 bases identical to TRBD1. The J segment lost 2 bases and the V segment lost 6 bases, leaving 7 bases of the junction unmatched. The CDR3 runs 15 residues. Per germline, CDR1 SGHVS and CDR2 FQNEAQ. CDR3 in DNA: TGTGCCAGCAGTTTGACAGGGGCGCTCACAGATACGCAGTATTTT. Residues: CASSLTGALTDTQYF.

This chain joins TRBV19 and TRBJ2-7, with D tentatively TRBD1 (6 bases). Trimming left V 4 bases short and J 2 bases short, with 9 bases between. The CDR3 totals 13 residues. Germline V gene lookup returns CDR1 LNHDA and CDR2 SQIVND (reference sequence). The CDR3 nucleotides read TGTGCCAGTAGTACAGGGGCTCCCTACGAGCAGTACTTC. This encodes CASSTGAPYEQYF.

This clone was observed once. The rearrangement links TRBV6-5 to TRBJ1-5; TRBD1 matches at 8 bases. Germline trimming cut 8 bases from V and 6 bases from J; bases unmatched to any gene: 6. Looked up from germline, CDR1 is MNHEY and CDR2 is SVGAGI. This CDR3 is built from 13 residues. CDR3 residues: CASDRGGSQPQHF. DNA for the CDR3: TGTGCCAGCGACAGGGGCGGCAGTCAGCCCCAGCATTTT.

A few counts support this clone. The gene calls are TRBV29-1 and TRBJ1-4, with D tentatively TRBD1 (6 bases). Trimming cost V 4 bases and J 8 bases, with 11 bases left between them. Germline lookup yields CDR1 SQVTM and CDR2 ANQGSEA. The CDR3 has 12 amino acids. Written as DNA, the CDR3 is TGCAGCGTTGTTGGGGGCGGAGAAAAACTGTTTTTT. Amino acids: CSVVGGGEKLFF.

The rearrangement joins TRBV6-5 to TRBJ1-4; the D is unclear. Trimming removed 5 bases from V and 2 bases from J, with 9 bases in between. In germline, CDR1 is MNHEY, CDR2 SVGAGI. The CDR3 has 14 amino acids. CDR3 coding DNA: TGTGCCAGCAGTCGAGGATGGACTAATGAAAAACTGTTTTTT. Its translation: CASSRGWTNEKLFF.

In DNA, the CDR3 is TGTGCCAGCGGAGCAGGGGCTAGCAATCAGCCCCAGCATTTT. It is translated as CASGAGASNQPQHF. The chain has TRBV6-5 and TRBJ1-5; perhaps TRBD1 as D (6 bases). The CDR3 contains 14 residues. In germline, CDR1 is MNHEY, CDR2 SVGAGI. V shed 8 bases and J shed 0 bases, with 11 bases lying between them.

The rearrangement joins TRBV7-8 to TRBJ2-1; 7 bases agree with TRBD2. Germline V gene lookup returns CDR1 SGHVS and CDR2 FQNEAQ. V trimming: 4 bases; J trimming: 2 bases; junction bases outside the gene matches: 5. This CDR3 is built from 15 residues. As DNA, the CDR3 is TGTGCCAGCAGCTCGACCGGGACTACCTACAATGAGCAGTTCTTC. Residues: CASSSTGTTYNEQFF.

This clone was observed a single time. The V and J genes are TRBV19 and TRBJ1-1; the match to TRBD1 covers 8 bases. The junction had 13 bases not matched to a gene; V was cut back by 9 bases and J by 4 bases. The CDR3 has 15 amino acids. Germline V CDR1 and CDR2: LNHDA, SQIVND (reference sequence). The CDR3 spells CASDRGGLDGTEAFF. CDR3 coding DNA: TGTGCCAGCGACAGGGGTGGGCTTGACGGCACTGAAGCTTTCTTT.

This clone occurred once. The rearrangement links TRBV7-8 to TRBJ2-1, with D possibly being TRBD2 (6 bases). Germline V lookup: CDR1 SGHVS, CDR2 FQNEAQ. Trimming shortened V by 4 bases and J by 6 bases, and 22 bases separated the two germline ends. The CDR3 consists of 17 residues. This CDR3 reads CASSCHFLGRSCNEQFF. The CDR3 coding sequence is TGTGCCAGCAGCTGTCACTTTCTAGGGAGGTCATGCAATGAGCAGTTCTTC.

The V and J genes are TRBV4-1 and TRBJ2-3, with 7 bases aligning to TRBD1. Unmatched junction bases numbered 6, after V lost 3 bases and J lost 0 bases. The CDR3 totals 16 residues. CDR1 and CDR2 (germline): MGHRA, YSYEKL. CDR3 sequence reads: CASSQTGQRSTDTQYF. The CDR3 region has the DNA TGCGCCAGCAGCCAGACGGGACAGCGCAGCACAGATACGCAGTATTTT.